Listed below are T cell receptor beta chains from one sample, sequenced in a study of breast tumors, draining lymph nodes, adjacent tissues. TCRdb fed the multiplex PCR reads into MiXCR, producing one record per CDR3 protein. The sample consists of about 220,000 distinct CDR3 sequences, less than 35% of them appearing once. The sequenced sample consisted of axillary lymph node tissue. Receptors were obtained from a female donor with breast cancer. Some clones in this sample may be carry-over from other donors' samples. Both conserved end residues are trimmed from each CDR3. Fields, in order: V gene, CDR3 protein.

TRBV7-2,ASSFRAGGSYNSPLH
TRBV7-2,ASSLSGSRETQY
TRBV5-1,ASSLGGRNEQY
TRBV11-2,ASSFLGGSYEQY
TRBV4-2,ASSQGRIRSYEQY
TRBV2,AREGSGGFNEQF
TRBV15,APDTSGSVPGQF
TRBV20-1,SAAPRVSSYNSPLH
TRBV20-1,SANRGQGASPLH
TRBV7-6,ASSLVGGLSYGYP
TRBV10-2,ASSESMGSNQPQH
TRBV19,ASIGLAGGLTGELF
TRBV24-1,ATSDSKVSSYNEQF
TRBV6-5,ASSYSLAGGPYNEQF
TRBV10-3,AISLGVGGGNIQY
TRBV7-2,ASSRSRGIYSEAF
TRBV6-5,ASSSGGPTDTQY
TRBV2,ASRGQVRVNEQF
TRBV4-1,ASSQGQGEYGYT
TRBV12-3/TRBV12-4,ASRPSGRTDTQY
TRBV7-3,ASSSGKLSEAF